Sequencing of this T cell receptor beta chain was carried out in a study of blood T cells in healthy people across ages (dated by TCRdb to between 2014 and 2016). General notes on the study: In model experiments, template switching captured about one uniquely barcoded TCR beta cDNA molecule for every two T cells. To avoid experimental bias, donors of different ages were spread randomly across the sequencing lanes. The donors were split into four age groups: young (average 16 years), middle-aged (around 40), aged (62) and long-lived (over 80). The study measured age-related changes in TCR beta repertoire diversity using deep sequencing normalized with unique cDNA molecular identifiers. Two additional independent replicas of 1 million unique cDNA reads from the same blood draw were analyzed for two donors (one aged 18 to 30 and one aged 80 or older). What the authors observed across the whole study: The long-lived group showed more naive CD4+ T cells, fewer expanded clones and increased TCR diversity than the aged group, suggesting age selection. Because profiling used bulk unsorted PBMCs, naive and antigen-experienced compartments could not be compared conclusively. The CMV infection status of donors was not known, potentially confounding age-related changes in expanded clonotypes. As age increased, observed TCR beta diversity per million T cells dropped in a roughly linear way, and a significant reduction was already evident by age 40. Total diversity estimates from one million sequenced T cells were considered lower bounds and underestimates. The percentage of naive T cells measured by flow cytometry correlated strongly with observed TCR beta diversity.

The CDR3 has 14 amino acids, counting the end cysteine and phenylalanine. Here the CDR3 DNA is all that survives: 42 bases in frame from base 1. Between the V and J ends, shortened by 6 bases and 1 base respectively, the junction contains 12 bases. CDR1 and CDR2 (KGHSH, LQKENI) derive from the germline V gene. Donors were a few dozen systemically healthy Caucasian individuals from Russia aged roughly 6 to 100 years. Ten milliliters of peripheral blood were drawn from each donor into EDTA-treated Vacutainer tubes. Ficoll-Paque density-gradient centrifugation was used to isolate PBMCs, with at least 6.5 million per sample. Trizol reagent was used to extract total RNA from the PBMCs, yielding at least 6 micrograms per sample. The percentages of naive CD45RAhigh/CD27high T cells were determined by flow cytometry on a PBMC aliquot from every donor. A remark on this clonotype: Its specific antigen is unknown. Base qualities are not recorded, but no much larger clone differs from it by a single base.

Library preparation employed 5' RACE. Sequencing was performed on an Illumina HiSeq 2500. The second PCR ran for about 6 to 12 cycles and used a J-beta primer mix along with a sample-barcoded 5' primer. A unique molecular identifier was introduced onto each TCR beta cDNA molecule by a template-switch 5' adaptor carrying 12 random nucleotides. At least 2.5 million CDR3-containing paired-end reads were obtained from each sample. The Mint cDNA synthesis kit, primed by a TRBC-specific oligonucleotide, was used to synthesize first-strand cDNA from all RNA. Following uracil-DNA glycosylase treatment, a first 18-cycle PCR with universal primers M1SS and BC2_uni_R was performed on all cDNA. Concerning the study's data processing: Normalization of each sample was performed by random selection of 1 million high-quality reads, each carrying a distinct molecular identifier. Instead of being binned into consensus sequences, reads with shared molecular identifiers were discarded. MiTCR, set to a Q25 quality threshold and the strictest error-elimination algorithm, was used for CDR3 identification, clonotype clustering and error correction. Lower-bound total TCR beta diversity was estimated with a nonparametric unseen species model using Euler transformation. TCRdb's own reprocessing of the public reads used fastp at Q25 and MiXCR and kept productive beta chains. All rows with the same CDR3 protein become a single entry with the most common DNA and genes. The V and J calls and clone size are TCRdb's, not the authors'. This sample holds fewer than 800,000 distinct CDR3 sequences; more than 40% were observed only once. Roughly a third of the sample belongs to the ten largest clones.

The sample consisted of blood. The sequence is built from TRBV18 and TRBJ1-1, with the D segment identity uncertain. The sequence was obtained from a woman aged 55-75 years in good health. CDR3 region: CASSKKEGNTEAFF. The DNA sequence is given as TGTGCCAGCTCGAAGAAAGAAGGGAACACTGAAGCTTTCTTT.